The 25 T cell receptor beta chains below all came from one sample that was sequenced in a study of T-cell memory formation after mild COVID-19. TCRdb re-called the 5' RACE reads with MiXCR, one entry per CDR3 protein. The sample includes roughly 300,000 distinct CDR3 sequences, approximately 8% of them seen just once. The sample taken for sequencing was PBMCs or a T cell subset sorted from them (not recorded which). Every receptor here comes from a man in his late teens or twenties who had mild COVID-19 (a few samples of this study predate the infection). Cell type and time point are not known.

The CDR3, as DNA: TGCAGCGTTGAGAGGGGGTCGGAAACCGGGACTAGCTTTTACAATGAGCAGTTCTTC. As protein: CSVERGSETGTSFYNEQFF. V gene TRBV29-1 combines with J gene TRBJ2-1; 9 positions match TRBD2. V was clipped by 3 bases and J by 4 bases; unmatched bases: 19. Looked up from germline, CDR1 is SQVTM and CDR2 is ANQGSEA. There are 19 residues in the CDR3.

This clonotype was recorded many times. The rearrangement links TRBV18 to TRBJ2-5, with D possibly TRBD1 on 5 matching bases. V was cut by 0 bases and J by 1 base, with 6 bases left in between. There are 14 residues in the CDR3. The germline V gene encodes CDR1 KGHSH and CDR2 LQKENI. The CDR3 DNA is TGTGCCAGCTCACCACCCACAGGCCAAGAGACCCAGTACTTC. It translates to CASSPPTGQETQYF.

This clonotype showed up many times. The CDR3 reads CASSELEDTEAFF. CDR3 nucleotides: TGTGCCAGCAGTGAACTGGAGGACACTGAAGCTTTCTTT. The rearrangement uses TRBV2 and TRBJ1-1; unclear D gene. Per the germline V gene, CDR1 is SNHLY and CDR2 is FYNNEI. V dropped 2 bases and J dropped 3 bases, with 7 bases sitting between them. The CDR3 totals 13 residues.

The sample holds many counts of this clonotype. The gene calls are TRBV5-1 and TRBJ2-5, with D perhaps given as TRBD1 or TRBD2 (6 bases each). Between the trimmed V and J ends, which lost 4 bases and 5 bases, there was a span of 21 bases. The length of the CDR3 is 16 residues. Germline V gene sequence: CDR1 SGHRS, CDR2 YFSETQ. The CDR3 spells CASSPLGRGASETQYF. In nucleotides, the CDR3 is TGCGCCAGCAGCCCCCTTGGAAGGGGGGCGAGCGAGACCCAGTACTTC.

V gene TRBV4-1 combines with J gene TRBJ2-7, with 8 bases aligning to TRBD2. This CDR3 has 15 amino acids. J was trimmed by 7 bases and V by 1 base; bases with no gene match: 9. The germline V gene encodes CDR1 MGHRA and CDR2 YSYEKL. This CDR3 is CASSQGLAGPEEQYF. The CDR3 nucleotides read TGCGCCAGCAGCCAAGGCTTAGCGGGGCCAGAGGAGCAGTACTTC.

This clonotype showed up just a few times. The rearrangement uses TRBV20-1 and TRBJ1-5; D remains ambiguous. CDR3 size: 12 residues. V lost 5 bases and J lost 5, with 10 bases in between. CDR1 is DFQATT, CDR2 SNEGSKA, per germline (reference sequence). The chain's CDR3 is CSAPTRDQPQHF. CDR3 coding DNA: TGCAGTGCTCCCACGAGGGATCAGCCCCAGCATTTT.

This clonotype has more than one count but fewer than ten. As DNA, the CDR3 is TGTGCCAGCAGTTCGGGTCCTGGGCAAAAACTGTTTTTT. It encodes CASSSGPGQKLFF. The V call is TRBV6-5, the J call TRBJ1-4; D remains unclear. This CDR3 has 13 residues. Germline V gene data show CDR1 as MNHEY and CDR2 as SVGAGI. V lost 4 bases and J lost 9, with 12 bases in between.

This clonotype was recorded at least ten times. The CDR3 loop reads CASSQDEGGLQNIQYF. CDR3 DNA: TGCGCCAGCAGCCAAGATGAGGGGGGTTTACAAAACATTCAGTACTTC. The chain uses TRBV4-3 and TRBJ2-4; D is perhaps TRBD1 or TRBD2 (6 bases each). The V end was cut by 0 bases, the J end by 5 bases, with 14 bases between. Germline V gene lookup returns CDR1 LGHNA and CDR2 YSLEER. The CDR3 totals 16 residues.

This clonotype has only a few counts. V gene TRBV29-1 combines with J gene TRBJ2-1, with 10 nucleotides matching TRBD2. CDR3 length equals 14 residues. The germline CDR1 and CDR2 sequences are SQVTM and ANQGSEA. V shed 6 bases, J shed 4 bases, and the junction held 6 bases outside the gene matches. CDR3 nucleotide sequence: TGCAGCGTAGCTAGCGGGGGACCTTACAATGAGCAGTTCTTC. Amino acid sequence: CSVASGGPYNEQFF.

V is TRBV5-1 and J is TRBJ1-1, with TRBD1 as a possible D gene (5 bases). The V and J ends lost 3 bases and 7 bases respectively, with 13 bases between them. This CDR3 comprises 13 residues. The germline V gene encodes CDR1 SGHRS and CDR2 YFSETQ. The CDR3 DNA reads TGCGCCAGCAGCTATGACAGCCAACGTGAAGCTTTCTTT. This codes for CASSYDSQREAFF.

This clonotype was seen a handful of times. The chain combines TRBV18 with TRBJ2-7, with TRBD1 matching 7 bases. After removal of 1 base from V and 5 bases from J, the junction contained 5 bases not matched to a gene. There are 14 residues in the CDR3. The germline gives CDR1 KGHSH, CDR2 LQKENI. The CDR3 loop reads CASSPRTGSHEQYV. The CDR3 region has the DNA TGTGCCAGCTCACCACGGACAGGTTCCCACGAGCAGTACGTC.

This clonotype occurred a few times. The chain uses TRBV7-9 and TRBJ1-5; unclear D gene. Germline V lookup: CDR1 SEHNR, CDR2 FQNEAQ (reference sequence). V shed 3 bases and J shed 0 bases, with 6 bases lying between them. This CDR3 region has 14 residues. CDR3 in amino acids: CASSFTDSNQPQHF. CDR3 sequence (DNA): TGTGCCAGCAGCTTTACCGATAGCAATCAGCCCCAGCATTTT.

The rearrangement joins TRBV12-3 or TRBV12-4 to TRBJ1-3; 7 bases fit TRBD1. The CDR3 has 15 amino acids. The junction had 3 bases not matched to a gene; V was cut back by 4 bases and J by 0 bases. CDR3 nucleotides: TGTGCCAGCAGTTGGACAGGAACCTCTGGAAACACCATATATTTT. It specifies CASSWTGTSGNTIYF.

This clonotype was detected a few times. The V call is TRBV10-2, the J call TRBJ2-1; the D call may be TRBD1 or TRBD2 (5 bases each). Trimming removed 7 bases at V and 1 base at J, with 11 bases between. The length of the CDR3 is 14 residues. Looked up from germline, CDR1 is WSHSY and CDR2 is SAAADI. The DNA of the CDR3 is TGCGCCAGCATTGGTGGGGGTTCCTACAATGAGCAGTTCTTC. As protein: CASIGGGSYNEQFF.

This clonotype was picked up many times. Written as DNA, the CDR3 is TGCAGTGCTAGCCGCACGACAGGGAGTGGGCCCCAGCATTTT. Protein: CSASRTTGSGPQHF. The chain has TRBV20-1 and TRBJ1-5; 7 bases are shared with TRBD1. The CDR3 has 14 amino acids. Germline CDR1 is DFQATT and CDR2 is SNEGSKA (reference sequence). V was pared by 3 bases and J by 9 bases, with 11 bases of the junction left unmatched.

This clonotype was recorded many times. The chain carries TRBV14 and TRBJ2-5; D call uncertain. Germline CDR1 SGHDN, CDR2 FVKESK. CDR3 length: 13 residues. V shed 0 bases and J shed 4 bases, with 6 bases lying between them. CDR3 sequence (DNA): TGTGCCAGCAGCCAAGATTGGGGAGAGACCCAGTACTTC. Its protein product is CASSQDWGETQYF. Drawing the rest from reference TRBV14 and TRBJ2-5, the complete variable domain is EAGVTQFPSHSVIEKGQTVTLRCDPISGHDNLYWYRRVMGKEIKFLLHFVKESKQDESGMPNNRFLAERTGGTYSTLKVQPAELEDSGVYFCASSQDWGETQYFGPGTRLLVL.

CDR3 DNA sequence: TGTGCCAGCAGCGATTCCTACGAGCAGTACGTC. Its translation: CASSDSYEQYV. The V call is TRBV5-4, the J call TRBJ2-7; D is unclear. The CDR3 loop spans 11 amino acids. Between the trimmed V and J ends, which lost 4 bases and 1 base, there was a span of 3 bases. Germline lookup yields CDR1 SGHNT and CDR2 YYREEE (reference sequence).

This clonotype was counted between two and nine times. This chain uses TRBV11-2 with TRBJ1-1; unclear D gene. The CDR3 contains 13 residues. The germline V gene encodes CDR1 SGHAT and CDR2 FQNNGV. Trimming shortened V by 8 bases and J by 1 base, and 11 bases separated the two germline ends. CDR3 bases: TGTGCCAGCTTAGAGGGTAAGAACACTGAAGCTTTCTTT. Amino acid sequence: CASLEGKNTEAFF.

This clonotype came up many times. V and J are TRBV11-2 and TRBJ2-1, with 12 bases aligning to TRBD2. CDR3 length: 17 residues. CDR1 is SGHAT, CDR2 FQNNGV, per germline. V shed 5 bases, J shed 0 bases, and the junction held 5 bases outside the gene matches. CDR3 sequence reads: CASSQTTSGGSYNEQFF. The CDR3 DNA reads as TGTGCCAGCAGCCAGACGACTAGCGGGGGCTCCTACAATGAGCAGTTCTTC.

Only a few counts were recorded for this clonotype. The chain combines TRBV5-1 with TRBJ2-1, with D possibly being TRBD2 (7 bases). V lost 4 bases, J lost 5 bases, and 13 bases lay in between. This CDR3 comprises 14 residues. Germline CDR1 reads SGHRS; CDR2 reads YFSETQ. The CDR3 DNA sequence: TGCGCCAGCAGCCCGAGGGGGGGGAACAATGAGCAGTTCTTC. The encoded protein is CASSPRGGNNEQFF.

The chain recombines TRBV16 with TRBJ2-3; 13 bases are shared with TRBD2. In germline, CDR1 is KGHSY, CDR2 FQNENV. V lost 0 bases, J lost 2 bases, and 5 bases stayed unmatched. The CDR3 has 18 amino acids. For the CDR3, the DNA is TGTGCCAGCAGCCAATCACCCGGACTAGCGGGGGCCACAGATACGCAGTATTTT. This sequence encodes CASSQSPGLAGATDTQYF.

The chain recombines TRBV4-3 with TRBJ1-1; 7 nucleotides match TRBD1. The CDR3 covers 17 residues. V gave up 0 bases and J gave up 5 bases; unmatched junction bases: 12. CDR1 LGHNA and CDR2 YSLEER come from the germline V gene. The CDR3 protein is CASSQDLTGVRRTEAFF. DNA of the CDR3: TGCGCCAGCAGCCAAGATCTCACAGGGGTCCGGAGGACTGAAGCTTTCTTT.

This clonotype was detected ten times or more. This chain joins TRBV5-1 and TRBJ2-1; 7 bases agree with TRBD2. The CDR3 is 15 residues long. Germline-derived CDR1 and CDR2 are SGHRS and YFSETQ. The junction had 2 bases not matched to a gene; V was cut back by 0 bases and J by 2 bases. The DNA for the CDR3 is TGCGCCAGCAGCTTGGCCAGCGGGGCCTACAATGAGCAGTTCTTC. Its protein product is CASSLASGAYNEQFF.

This clonotype appeared a few times. V and J are TRBV9 and TRBJ2-7; D gene uncertain. Per the germline V gene, CDR1 is SGDLS and CDR2 is YYNGEE. Trimming pared 1 base from V and 0 bases from J, leaving 8 bases between. This CDR3 is 14 amino acids long. CDR3 region: CASSVNENSYEQYF. Here the CDR3 DNA reads TGTGCCAGCAGCGTAAACGAGAACTCCTACGAGCAGTACTTC.

The rearrangement uses TRBV11-2 and TRBJ2-7; 7 bases match TRBD1. This CDR3 has 14 amino acids. Germline V CDR1 and CDR2: SGHAT, FQNNGV. V shed 0 bases, J shed 3 bases, and the junction held 2 bases outside the gene matches. The CDR3 DNA reads TGTGCCAGCAGCTTAGAAACAGGGGACTACGAGCAGTACGTC. Residues: CASSLETGDYEQYV.